Presented here are 22 T cell receptor beta chains from one specimen sequenced in a study of T cell responses to AZD1222 COVID-19 vaccine. The protocol was immunoSEQ multiplex PCR, while the TCRdb copy is restricted to in-frame clones and leaves out a portion. This table holds about 140,000 clones, approximately 92% found once. The sample consisted of peripheral blood, taken 28 days after the second AZD1222 dose. The receptors originated from an adult who received the AZD1222 COVID-19 vaccine.

V is TRBV6-6 and J is TRBJ1-1; perhaps TRBD1 as D (5 bases). The V end lost 2 bases, the J end lost 3 bases, and 13 bases lay between the germline ends. Germline CDR1 is MNHNY and CDR2 is SVGAGI (reference sequence). CDR3 length equals 15 residues. CDR3 DNA sequence: TGTGCCAGCAGTTACCCCGCAGGGAAGGACACTGAAGCTTTCTTT. Protein product: CASSYPAGKDTEAFF.

The chain has TRBV5-1 and TRBJ2-1; D is unresolved. The CDR3 spans 12 residues. Trimming removed 7 bases from V and 1 base from J, with 6 bases in between. Germline CDR1 and CDR2: SGHRS and YFSETQ. The CDR3 loop is CASAGSYNEQFF. The CDR3, as DNA: TGCGCCAGCGCCGGTTCCTACAATGAGCAGTTCTTC.

The rearrangement uses TRBV18 and TRBJ2-6; 11 bases align to TRBD2. The V gene's germline CDR1 is KGHSH and CDR2 LQKENI. The CDR3 consists of 18 residues. V lost 1 base and J lost 1; bases outside the gene matches: 3. In DNA, the CDR3 is TGTGCCAGCTCACCACAGATAGCGGGAGGGTCTGGGGCCAACGTCCTGACTTTC. Protein: CASSPQIAGGSGANVLTF.

The chain carries TRBV29-1 and TRBJ1-1; no clear D gene. This CDR3 spans 13 amino acids. CDR1 is SQVTM and CDR2 is ANQGSEA in the germline V gene. Deletions cut 0 bases from V and 1 base from J, with 6 bases between. The CDR3 nucleotides read TGCAGCGTTGAAGATCGTCCGAACACTGAAGCTTTCTTT. This encodes CSVEDRPNTEAFF. Full variable domain (missing parts from reference TRBV29-1 and TRBJ1-1): SAVISQKPSRDICQRGTSLTIQCQVDSQVTMMFWYRQQPGQSLTLIATANQGSEATYESGFVIDKFPISRPNLTFSTLTVSNMSPEDSSIYLCSVEDRPNTEAFFGQGTRLTVV.

This clone was picked up one time. The V call is TRBV3-1 (or the pseudogene TRBV3-2), the J call TRBJ1-1; 7 nucleotides match TRBD1. The V and J ends lost 1 base and 8 bases, in that order; junction bases with no gene match: 4. The CDR3 has 13 amino acids. Per the germline V gene, CDR1 is LGHDT and CDR2 is YNNKEL (reference sequence). The CDR3 DNA sequence: TGTGCCAGCAGCCAAGCCGGGACAGCCGAAGCTTTCTTT. The encoded protein is CASSQAGTAEAFF.

This chain uses TRBV7-2 with TRBJ1-1, with D hard to call. The germline gives CDR1 SGHTA, CDR2 FQGNSA. This CDR3 is built from 14 residues. Trimming shortened V by 1 base and J by 4 bases, and 10 bases separated the two germline ends. The CDR3 DNA sequence: TGTGCCAGCAGCTTAGAAGGGTTCGCCACTGAAGCTTTCTTT. As protein: CASSLEGFATEAFF. The variable domain in full, completed from reference TRBV7-2 and TRBJ1-1, reads GAGVSQSPSNKVTEKGKDVELRCDPISGHTALYWYRQSLGQGLEFLIYFQGNSAPDKSGLPSDRFSAERTGGSVSTLTIQRTQQEDSAVYLCASSLEGFATEAFFGQGTRLTVV.

The chain has TRBV7-3 and TRBJ2-5; D may match TRBD1 or TRBD2 (6 bases each). Between the trimmed V and J ends, which lost 2 bases and 5 bases, there was a span of 15 bases. Germline V gene lookup returns CDR1 SGHTA and CDR2 FQGTGA. The length of the CDR3 is 15 residues. CDR3 coding DNA: TGTGCCAGCAGCTTAGGATCCGGGGGCTCGGAGACCCAGTACTTC. Encoded protein: CASSLGSGGSETQYF. The full variable domain, with the rest looked up from reference TRBV7-3 and TRBJ2-5, is GAGVSQTPSNKVTEKGKYVELRCDPISGHTALYWYRQSLGQGPEFLIYFQGTGAADDSGLPNDRFFAVRPEGSVSTLKIQRTERGDSAVYLCASSLGSGGSETQYFGPGTRLLVL.

The genes are TRBV5-4 and TRBJ2-3; no firm D call. Trimming stripped 0 bases from V and 0 bases from J, with 2 bases between. CDR3 length equals 13 residues. The germline gives CDR1 SGHNT, CDR2 YYREEE (reference sequence). The CDR3: CASSLDSTDTQYF. DNA for the CDR3: TGTGCCAGCAGCTTGGACAGCACAGATACGCAGTATTTT.

This chain joins TRBV5-5 and TRBJ2-1; 7 nucleotides agree with TRBD1. Germline CDR1 is SGHKS and CDR2 is YYEKEE (reference sequence). This CDR3 has 14 amino acids. Trimming at V came to 4 bases and at J to 6 bases, leaving 7 bases not matched to a gene. CDR3 amino acids: CASSHRGPSNEQFF. CDR3 DNA: TGTGCCAGCAGCCACAGGGGCCCGAGCAATGAGCAGTTCTTC.

This chain connects TRBV19 to TRBJ1-1; tentatively, D is TRBD1 (6 bases). The V gene lost 6 bases and the J gene lost 2 bases, with 16 bases spanning the gap. CDR3 length: 15 amino acids. Per the germline V gene, CDR1 is LNHDA and CDR2 is SQIVND (reference sequence). The CDR3, as DNA: TGTGCCAGTAGGGGGGACGGGACAATAAACACTGAAGCTTTCTTT. Protein: CASRGDGTINTEAFF.

This clone was observed a single time. The V gene is TRBV2, the J gene TRBJ2-7; 12 bases are a match to TRBD2. This CDR3 is built from 17 residues. The V and J ends lost 6 bases and 0 bases, in that order; junction bases with no gene match: 9. Germline CDR1 SNHLY, CDR2 FYNNEI. CDR3 coding DNA: TGTGCCAGCAGGAGGGACAGACTAGCGGGAGACTCCTACGAGCAGTACTTC. This encodes CASRRDRLAGDSYEQYF.

This chain joins TRBV7-9 and TRBJ2-5; no clear D gene. V was pared by 5 bases and J by 0 bases, with 13 bases between. This CDR3 comprises 15 residues. The germline gives CDR1 SEHNR, CDR2 FQNEAQ (reference sequence). The CDR3 spells CASSPWTAHQETQYF. Here the CDR3 DNA reads TGTGCCAGCAGCCCGTGGACCGCTCACCAAGAGACCCAGTACTTC.

The genes are TRBV11-2 and TRBJ2-5; TRBD2 matches 9 bases. Germline CDR1 is SGHAT and CDR2 is FQNNGV. Germline trimming cut 3 bases from V and 5 bases from J; bases unmatched to any gene: 13. The CDR3 contains 17 residues. The CDR3 DNA reads as TGTGCCAGCAGCTTGACTAGCGGATCCCGCCAGGGGGAGACCCAGTACTTC. This sequence encodes CASSLTSGSRQGETQYF.

As concerns this clone: Other nucleotide sequences from this sample produce the same CDR3. J is TRBJ1-3 and V is TRBV7-6, with 8 bases identical to TRBD1. J was trimmed by 0 bases and V by 5 bases; bases with no gene match: 3. CDR1 SGHVS and CDR2 FNYEAQ come from the germline V gene. The CDR3 spans 15 residues. CDR3 sequence reads: CASSPGTGSGNTIYF. The CDR3 nucleotides read TGTGCCAGCAGCCCTGGGACAGGCTCTGGAAACACCATATATTTT.

The chain couples TRBV6-2 or TRBV6-3 to TRBJ1-5; D not resolved. CDR3 length: 14 amino acids. V dropped 0 bases and J dropped 7 bases, with 10 bases sitting between them. CDR1 is MNHEY, CDR2 SVGEGT, per germline. CDR3 loop: CASSYSRSGQPQHF. The CDR3 DNA reads as TGTGCCAGCAGTTACTCACGGTCCGGCCAGCCCCAGCATTTT.

This chain joins TRBV29-1 and TRBJ1-2, with unresolved D. CDR1 SQVTM and CDR2 ANQGSEA come from the germline V gene. The V end lost 0 bases, the J end lost 2 bases, and 4 bases lay between the germline ends. The CDR3 length is 12 residues. As DNA, the CDR3 is TGCAGCGTTGAAGACACCAACTATGGCTACACCTTC. Its translation: CSVEDTNYGYTF.

This clone was counted once. The chain uses TRBV5-1 and TRBJ2-1; 12 bases match TRBD2. This CDR3 has 16 residues. V was clipped by 4 bases and J by 7 bases; unmatched bases: 9. The germline gives CDR1 SGHRS, CDR2 YFSETQ. The DNA of the CDR3 is TGCGCCAGCAGCCTACCGACTAGCGGGAGAGGAAATGAGCAGTTCTTC. This gives the protein CASSLPTSGRGNEQFF. Drawing the rest from reference TRBV5-1 and TRBJ2-1, the complete variable domain is KAGVTQTPRYLIKTRGQQVTLSCSPISGHRSVSWYQQTPGQGLQFLFEYFSETQRNKGNFPGRFSGRQFSNSRSEMNVSTLELGDSALYLCASSLPTSGRGNEQFFGPGTRLTVL.

This chain joins TRBV7-2 and TRBJ1-5; D gene unclear. This CDR3 has 13 amino acids. Trimming left V 8 bases short and J 4 bases short, with 12 bases between. Germline V gene sequence: CDR1 SGHTA, CDR2 FQGNSA. CDR3 sequence: CASEAGRNQPQHF. DNA for the CDR3: TGTGCCAGCGAGGCGGGTAGAAATCAGCCCCAGCATTTT.

V gene TRBV27 combines with J gene TRBJ2-1; D is perhaps TRBD2 (5 bases). Germline V CDR1 and CDR2: MNHEY, SMNVEV (reference sequence). The CDR3 length is 14 residues. V lost 6 bases and J 1 base, leaving 10 bases between the germline ends. The CDR3 here is CASSGVKSYNEQFF. The CDR3 nucleotides are TGTGCCAGCAGCGGGGTGAAATCCTACAATGAGCAGTTCTTC.

The chain is built from TRBV27 and TRBJ2-7; 7 bases are a match to TRBD2. J was trimmed by 0 bases and V by 2 bases; bases with no gene match: 1. This CDR3 region has 14 residues. Germline CDR1 is MNHEY and CDR2 is SMNVEV (reference sequence). As DNA, the CDR3 is TGTGCCAGCAGTTTAGCGGGGGTCTCCTACGAGCAGTACTTC. It is translated as CASSLAGVSYEQYF.

The chain recombines TRBV30 with TRBJ2-2; D not certain. This CDR3 is 14 amino acids long. Deletions cut 0 bases from V and 1 base from J, with 6 bases between. Looked up from germline, CDR1 is GTSNPN and CDR2 is SVGIG (reference sequence). The CDR3 coding sequence is TGTGCCTGGAGTGTAAACAGGAACACCGGGGAGCTGTTTTTT. It yields the protein CAWSVNRNTGELFF.

The chain combines TRBV5-1 with TRBJ2-2; TRBD2 might be the D (6 bases). Trimming pared 4 bases from V and 2 bases from J, leaving 12 bases between. CDR3 size: 15 residues. The germline gives CDR1 SGHRS, CDR2 YFSETQ. CDR3 sequence: CASSMGGPNTGELFF. CDR3 nucleotides: TGCGCCAGCAGCATGGGGGGACCCAACACCGGGGAGCTGTTTTTT.